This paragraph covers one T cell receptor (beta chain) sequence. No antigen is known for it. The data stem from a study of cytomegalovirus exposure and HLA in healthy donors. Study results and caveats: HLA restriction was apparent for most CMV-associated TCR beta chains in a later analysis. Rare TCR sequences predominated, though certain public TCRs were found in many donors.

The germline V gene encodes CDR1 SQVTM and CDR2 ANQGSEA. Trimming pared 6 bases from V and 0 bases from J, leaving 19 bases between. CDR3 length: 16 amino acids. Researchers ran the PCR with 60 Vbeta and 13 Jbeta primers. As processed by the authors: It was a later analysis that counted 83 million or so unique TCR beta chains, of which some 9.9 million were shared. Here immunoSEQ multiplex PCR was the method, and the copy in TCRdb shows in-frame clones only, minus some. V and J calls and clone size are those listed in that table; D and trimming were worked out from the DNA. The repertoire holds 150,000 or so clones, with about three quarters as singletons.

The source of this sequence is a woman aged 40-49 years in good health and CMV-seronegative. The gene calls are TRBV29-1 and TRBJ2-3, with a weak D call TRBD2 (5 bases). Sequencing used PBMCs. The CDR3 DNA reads TGCAGCGTGCCGCCCGGGGATCTGCCCAGCACAGATACGCAGTATTTT. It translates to CSVPPGDLPSTDTQYF.